This T cell receptor beta chain was retrieved from a study of CD8+ T cells in alopecia areata (dated by TCRdb to about 2018). As for the study more broadly: Treated patients were enrolled in an open-label pilot trial of oral tofacitinib, 5 to 10 mg twice daily, for moderate-to-severe alopecia areata. Clonality in the scalp was compared among normal scalp (n=4), patchy alopecia areata scalp (n=8), and alopecia totalis/universalis scalp (n=8). For the treated patients, the SALT score, which quantifies what percentage of scalp surface area is affected, served as the measure of disease severity. Tofacitinib-treated patients had biopsies at baseline and at 4 and 24 weeks of treatment, with a later scalp biopsy in several patients. Patients stayed on tofacitinib for 6 to 18 months and then had 6 months of follow-up off drug so that delayed response and recurrence could be assessed. High-throughput TCRbeta sequencing was used to examine T cell clonal expansion in alopecia areata in both the C3H/HeJ mouse model and human patients. RNA was obtained with the PAXgene miRNA kit for fixed scalp, the miRNeasy kit for PBMCs, and the RNeasy kit for mouse skin. TCRbeta CDR3 regions were amplified by immunoSEQ multiplex PCR with 35 Vbeta forward and 13 Jbeta reverse primers. On the human side, TCRbeta sequencing was run on scalp tissue and on sorted CD4+ and CD8+ peripheral blood T cells from healthy controls and from alopecia areata patients with either patchy or totalis/universalis disease. General findings and caveats noted by the study authors: With tofacitinib, both scalp clonality and the number of expanded CD8+ clones among the top 100 scalp clones went down significantly. Higher clonality and more expanded CD8+ clones were observed in lesional scalp than in normal scalp, particularly in alopecia totalis/universalis, a finding suggestive of antigenic drive. Many expanded lesional clones were found to persist in scalp and blood during tofacitinib treatment, and relapse after treatment cessation may be partly explained by this persistence. Because the treated cohort was small and included a single nonresponder, larger studies are needed to assess links between baseline CD8+ expansion and response. Shared TCR sequences between patients were less evident than in mice, which may be partly attributable to HLA diversity in the patient population. Unlike mouse skin, where gammadelta T cells dominate, normal human skin contains resident alphabeta T cells that get sequenced too, which complicates analysis of the scalp TCR repertoire.

The library came from the immunoSEQ multiplex PCR assay. RNA was extracted from all samples and reverse transcribed into cDNA as template for TCR sequencing. SuperScript III was used for first-strand cDNA synthesis, primed with a 2:1 mix of oligo-dT and random hexamers. Amplification bias was assessed with a synthetic immune receptor repertoire, and residual bias was removed computationally. Concerning the study's data processing: Raw reads were preprocessed to remove errors, and CDR3 was defined by IMGT conventions from the conserved cysteine to phenylalanine. Clonality was computed by normalizing Shannon entropy by log2 of the number of productive unique TCRs and subtracting the result from 1. Scalp TCRbeta sequences were cross-referenced with sorted blood CD4 and CD8 repertoires so that the CD4 or CD8 identity of scalp clones could be inferred. The immuneACCESS repertoire file appears here via TCRdb, limited to in-frame rearrangements. These files lack a portion of the clones; in checked studies, under half of the deficit traces to unresolved V genes, and the cause of the others is not known. V and J calls and clone size are those listed in that table; D and trimming were worked out from the DNA. The sample table contains roughly 200,000 clones; only one count was recorded for roughly 40% of them. Together, the top ten hold approximately 2.4% of the sample.

The V end gives up 7 bases and the J end 9 bases, leaving 13 bases in the junction not matched to a gene. The germline V gene gives CDR1 as SQVTM and CDR2 as ANQGSEA. The cysteine opens and the phenylalanine closes a CDR3 of 13 amino acids. Left in the record is the CDR3 DNA by itself, 39 bases read in frame from the first base. The sample's treatment or condition label, decoded: oral pan-JAK inhibitor, 5-10 mg twice daily. Lesional scalp punch biopsies and peripheral blood were obtained from alopecia areata patients. PBMCs were isolated by density centrifugation and stained for CD3, CD4 and CD8, after which CD4+ and CD8+ T cells were sorted on a FACSAria. This clone was seen more than once but under ten times. Its antigen target is currently unknown. The input lacks base qualities; no much larger clone sits a single base away.

The rearranged chain carries TRBV29-1 and TRBJ2-7; TRBD2 agrees with 9 junctional bases. The source material was CD4+ T cells sorted from blood, sampled around week 37, from a patient treated with tofacitinib. This receptor was identified in a human donor with alopecia areata. The base sequence is TGCAGCGGAACGACTAGCGGAGGCCAGGGGCAGTACTTC. Translated, it reads CSGTTSGGQGQYF.